In its sample, the clone carrying this T cell receptor beta chain was seen many times. Construction of the TCR beta libraries employed iRepertoire HTBI primers in conjunction with Arm-PCR of CDR3 regions. TCRdb fed the multiplex PCR reads into MiXCR, producing one record per CDR3 protein. This sample carries just over 600,000 distinct CDR3 sequences, roughly 15% of them seen once, and the ten largest clones take around 19%. Time point indicated: newly diagnosed GD, antithyroid drugs for less than 3 months. Following extraction of RNA from PBMCs, that RNA was used to make the TCR library. Germline CDR1 MDHEN, CDR2 SYDVKM. The CDR3 runs 16 residues. Trimming removed 9 bases from V and 5 bases from J; junction bases left unmatched: 14. This record belongs to a study of regulatory T cells in long-lasting Graves disease. This sample was shared with a second study, whose subject was T cells in Graves' hyperthyroidism and ophthalmopathy.

This sample comprised peripheral blood mononuclear cells (PBMCs), obtained at new diagnosis, from a patient treated with antithyroid drugs. The origin of this receptor is a woman in her twenties or thirties with Graves disease. The chain combines TRBV28 with TRBJ2-5; 11 bases fit TRBD2. The CDR3 sequence is CASQTGVLAGVETQYF. CDR3 nucleotide sequence: TGTGCCAGTCAGACAGGGGTACTAGCGGGAGTGGAGACCCAGTACTTC.